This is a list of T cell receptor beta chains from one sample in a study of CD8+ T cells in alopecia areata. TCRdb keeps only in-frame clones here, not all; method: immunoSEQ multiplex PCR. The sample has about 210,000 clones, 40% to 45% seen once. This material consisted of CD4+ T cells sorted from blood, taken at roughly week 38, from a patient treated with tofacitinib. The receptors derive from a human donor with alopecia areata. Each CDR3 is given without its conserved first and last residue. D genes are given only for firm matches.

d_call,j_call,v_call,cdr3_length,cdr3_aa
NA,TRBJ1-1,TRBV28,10,ASSSLVVEAF
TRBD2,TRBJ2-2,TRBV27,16,ASSYRGLAGGLAGELF
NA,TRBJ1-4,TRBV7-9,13,ASSQAGNTVEKLF
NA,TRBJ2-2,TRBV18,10,ASSPPSGELF
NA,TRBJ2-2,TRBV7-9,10,ASSFVHGELF
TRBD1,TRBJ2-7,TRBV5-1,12,ASSLEGQGYEQY
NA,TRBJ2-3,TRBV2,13,ARGRLAQSTDTQY
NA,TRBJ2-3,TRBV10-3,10,AIKPSGDTQY
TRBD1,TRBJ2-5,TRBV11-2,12,ASSFGTGMETQY
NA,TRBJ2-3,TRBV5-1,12,ASSLVEVSDTQY
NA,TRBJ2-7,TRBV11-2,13,ASSFLTTGVYEQY
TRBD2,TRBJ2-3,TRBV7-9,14,ASSKRLATSTDTQY
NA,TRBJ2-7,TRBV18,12,ASSPGTAYYEQY
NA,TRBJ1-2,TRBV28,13,ASSLSPRQNYGYT
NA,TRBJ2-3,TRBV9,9,ASSEADTQY
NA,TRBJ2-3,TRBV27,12,ASSPDYGPDTQY
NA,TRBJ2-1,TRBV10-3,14,AISGSDRSIYNEQF
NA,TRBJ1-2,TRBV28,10,ASRGSYYGYT
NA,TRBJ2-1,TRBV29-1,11,SVLETTYNEQF
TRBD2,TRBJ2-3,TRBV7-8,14,ASSLTSVYRTDTQY
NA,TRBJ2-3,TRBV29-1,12,SVVLGLSGDTQY
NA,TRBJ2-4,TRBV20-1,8,SALKPPNS
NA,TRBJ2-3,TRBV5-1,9,ASSLADTQY
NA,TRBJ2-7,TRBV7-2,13,ASSQILPLRYEQY
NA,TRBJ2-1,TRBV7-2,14,ASSPRQIVSYNEQF
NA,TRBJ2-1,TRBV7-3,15,ASSPQEARRGSNEQF
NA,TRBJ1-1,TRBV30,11,AWRGGRVSEAF
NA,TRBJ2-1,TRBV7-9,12,ASSSSGAGDEQF
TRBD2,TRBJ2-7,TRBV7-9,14,ASSHLPSGGSYEQY
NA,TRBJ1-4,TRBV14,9,ASSKGEKLF
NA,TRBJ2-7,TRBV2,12,ASSFGTESYEQY
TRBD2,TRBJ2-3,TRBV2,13,ASSELAGSTDTQY
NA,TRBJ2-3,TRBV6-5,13,ASRRPGASTDTQY
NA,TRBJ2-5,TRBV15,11,ATTLRGQETQY
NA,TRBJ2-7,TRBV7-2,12,ASSLSGRGYEQY
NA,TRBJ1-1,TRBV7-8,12,ASSLWTANTEAF
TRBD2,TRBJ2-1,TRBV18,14,ASSPELAGGLGEQF
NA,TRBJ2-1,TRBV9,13,ASSTAGGTYNEQF
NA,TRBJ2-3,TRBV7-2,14,ASSPSRGSVTDTQY
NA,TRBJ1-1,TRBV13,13,ASSFPDRYGTEAF
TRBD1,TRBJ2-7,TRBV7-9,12,ASSPWDSSYEQY
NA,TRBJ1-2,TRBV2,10,ASSPDSYGYT